The rows below give T cell receptor beta chains drawn from one sample of a study of T cells in Graves' hyperthyroidism and ophthalmopathy. MiXCR was run by TCRdb on the multiplex PCR reads, yielding one entry per CDR3 protein. The sample lists 300,000 to 350,000 distinct CDR3 sequences; 15% to 20% were seen once. Sequenced: blood. The origin of the receptors is a woman in her forties with Graves' ophthalmopathy. CDR3s include the opening cysteine and the closing phenylalanine or tryptophan. D genes are given only for firm matches. Clone size is stated in some rows and not others, as once, few, many or a class when expanded.

D | size | J | V | DNA | CDR3
. | . | TRBJ1-5 | TRBV28 | TGTGCCAGCAGTTTTGCGGGGAAGGGAGGCAATCAGCCCCAGCATTTT | CASSFAGKGGNQPQHF
. | many | TRBJ2-2 | TRBV6-1 | TGTGCCAGCAGACACGGCCTGGCCGGGGAGCTGTTTTTT | CASRHGLAGELFF
TRBD2 | many | TRBJ2-5 | TRBV6-1 | TGTGCCAGCGCCGGGACTAGCGGGCCCCAAGAGACCCAGTACTTC | CASAGTSGPQETQYF
TRBD1 | many | TRBJ2-7 | TRBV28 | TGTGCCAGCAGTTCTCTCGGACAGGGGGTATACGAGCAGTACTTC | CASSSLGQGVYEQYF
TRBD1 | . | TRBJ2-4 | TRBV7-4 | TGTGCCAGCAGTCGATCAGGGGGTCGGGCCAAAAACATTCAGTACTTC | CASSRSGGRAKNIQYF
TRBD1 | many | TRBJ1-1 | TRBV27 | TGTGCCAGCAGCCCGGACAGGGCGGAGAACACTGAAGCTTTCTTT | CASSPDRAENTEAFF
. | few | TRBJ2-7 | TRBV20-1 | TGCAGTGCAGGGGCGGGTAATGTGAACGAGCAGTACTTC | CSAGAGNVNEQYF
TRBD2 | . | TRBJ2-7 | TRBV20-1 | TGCAGTGCCATTCGGGAGGGGCTAGCTTACGAGCAGTACTTC | CSAIREGLAYEQYF
. | . | TRBJ1-2 | TRBV24-1 | TGTGCCACCAGTGATTCTTGGGACGGGACTAACTATGGCTACACCTTC | CATSDSWDGTNYGYTF
. | . | TRBJ1-1 | TRBV6-5 | TGTGCCAGCAGTTACTCGCCGAACCCCCCTAACACTGAAGCTTTCTTT | CASSYSPNPPNTEAFF
. | many | TRBJ1-2 | TRBV7-9 | TGTGCCAGCAGCCCACAAAACCGGGTTAGCTATGGCTACACCTTC | CASSPQNRVSYGYTF
. | many | TRBJ2-4 | TRBV13 | TGTGCCAGCAGCTTATCTGCCGGGAGCTCCGCCAAAAACATTCAGTACTTC | CASSLSAGSSAKNIQYF
. | many | TRBJ1-3 | TRBV12-5 | TGTGCTAGTGGCCCTTTCCAAGACACCATATATTTT | CASGPFQDTIYF
. | few | TRBJ2-7 | TRBV27 | TGTGCCAGCAGTTTAATGGGTAGCACCAGCTCCTACGAGCAGTACTTC | CASSLMGSTSSYEQYF
. | . | TRBJ2-2 | TRBV6-2/TRBV6-3 | TGTGCCAGCAGTTACACACTCGGGAGAGGCTTCACCGGGGAGCTGTTTTTT | CASSYTLGRGFTGELFF
. | many | TRBJ2-2 | TRBV11-3 | TGTGCCAGCAGCTTAGAGCCGAGACTAGAATCCGGGGAGCTGTTTTTT | CASSLEPRLESGELFF
TRBD2 | many | TRBJ2-5 | TRBV5-4 | TGTGCCAGCAGCTCTGCGCGGGAGGGCCCTTTTGGAGAGACCCAGTACTTC | CASSSAREGPFGETQYF
. | many | TRBJ2-7 | TRBV12-3/TRBV12-4 | TGTGCCAGCAGTCTCTCAGGGTTGGGGTACGAGCAGTACTTC | CASSLSGLGYEQYF
TRBD1 | . | TRBJ2-7 | TRBV4-3 | TGCGCCAGCAGCCAAGGTTCCGGGACAGTACCTTCCGAGCAGTACTTC | CASSQGSGTVPSEQYF
. | many | TRBJ2-5 | TRBV5-1 | TGCGCCAGCGCAAAACTTGTCGGAGAGACCCAGTACTTC | CASAKLVGETQYF
. | many | TRBJ1-1 | TRBV7-9 | TGTGCCAGCAGCTTGGTGAGAACTGAAGCTTTCTTT | CASSLVRTEAFF
. | few | TRBJ2-5 | TRBV7-4 | TGTGCCAGCAGCCCGCCCAGGAGGGACTCACAAGAGACCCAGTACTTC | CASSPPRRDSQETQYF
. | many | TRBJ1-5 | TRBV6-5 | TGTGCCAGCAACAACCTTCGGGGGGCTACGGGTCAGCCCCAGCATTTT | CASNNLRGATGQPQHF
TRBD1 | many | TRBJ2-5 | TRBV9 | TGTGCCAGCAGCCCCAGCTCAGGGGGCCTTCGGGAGACCCAGTACTTC | CASSPSSGGLRETQYF
. | few | TRBJ1-1 | TRBV18 | TGTGCCAGCTCACGAGACAAGCTGAACACTGAAGCTTTCTTT | CASSRDKLNTEAFF
. | many | TRBJ1-1 | TRBV7-9 | TGTGCCAGCAGCTCCTACCTTGAAAGAGAAGCTTTCTTT | CASSSYLEREAFF
TRBD2 | many | TRBJ2-2 | TRBV6-4 | TGTGCCAGCCACTCTAGCGGGCGGATGAGGCTCGGCACCGGGGAGCTGTTTTTT | CASHSSGRMRLGTGELFF
. | few | TRBJ2-2 | TRBV4-2 | TGTGCCAGCAGCCAAGAGTCAGGGATGGGGAACACCGGGGAGCTGTTTTTT | CASSQESGMGNTGELFF
. | . | TRBJ1-5 | TRBV6-2/TRBV6-3 | TGTGCCAGCAGTTACTTGGCGGCTAGCAATCAGCCCCAGCATTTT | CASSYLAASNQPQHF
. | many | TRBJ1-2 | TRBV10-3 | TGTGCCATCAGTGACAGGGCCCCCATCTATGGCTACACCTTC | CAISDRAPIYGYTF
TRBD1 | . | TRBJ2-7 | TRBV27 | TGTGCCAGCAGTTTAAACGGACAGGGGCGGGCTTACGAGCAGTACTTC | CASSLNGQGRAYEQYF
. | many | TRBJ1-5 | TRBV27 | TGTGCCAGCAGTTTCGACGGCCCGGGGCAGCCCCAGCATTTT | CASSFDGPGQPQHF
. | . | TRBJ2-1 | TRBV10-3 | TGTGCCACCAACCCAGGCTGGGTCGGCAATGAGCAGTTCTTC | CATNPGWVGNEQFF
. | few | TRBJ1-5 | TRBV30 | TGTGCCTGGAGTGGTAAGGGCAATCAGCCCCAGCATTTT | CAWSGKGNQPQHF
. | many | TRBJ2-7 | TRBV11-2 | TGTGCCAGCAGCCCCGACTTGATACCCTACGAGCAGTACTTC | CASSPDLIPYEQYF
TRBD1 | . | TRBJ2-7 | TRBV6-1 | TGTGCCAGCAGCCATACAGGGGGCGGCGAGCAGTACTTC | CASSHTGGGEQYF
. | many | TRBJ1-2 | TRBV27 | TGTGCCAGCAGGGGGGCGGGTGGCTACACCTTC | CASRGAGGYTF
TRBD1 | . | TRBJ1-2 | TRBV12-3/TRBV12-4 | TGTGCCAGCAGTTCTATTACAGGGGCCGAGGGCTACATCTTC | CASSSITGAEGYIF
. | . | TRBJ1-2 | TRBV5-1 | TGCGCCAGCAGCTTGGGCCCTAGGGGGATCGCTAACTATGGCTACACCTTC | CASSLGPRGIANYGYTF
. | many | TRBJ2-7 | TRBV28 | TGTGCCAGCAGAATCCAGGGGTCCTACGAGCAGTACTTC | CASRIQGSYEQYF
. | . | TRBJ1-2 | TRBV6-1 | TGTGCCGTGAGTAGGACAACGTCGAACTATGGCTACACCTTC | CAVSRTTSNYGYTF
. | once | TRBJ1-1 | TRBV12-3/TRBV12-4 | TGTGCCAGCAGGCGAGGTGGGGCAGTGAACACTGAAGCTTTCTTT | CASRRGGAVNTEAFF
. | once | TRBJ1-1 | TRBV20-1 | TGCAGTGCTAGGGACTGGAACACTGAAGCTTTCTTT | CSARDWNTEAFF
TRBD2 | many | TRBJ2-2 | TRBV28 | TGTGCCAGCAGCACGAGCGAGACTAGCGAGGCGAACACCGGGGAGCTGTTTTTT | CASSTSETSEANTGELFF
TRBD2 | many | TRBJ2-5 | TRBV20-1 | TGCAGTGCTAGTGGCGGCGGGAGGGGAGAAGAGACCCAGTACTTC | CSASGGGRGEETQYF
. | many | TRBJ1-5 | TRBV10-3 | TGTGCCACCCGACAGAGCAATCAGCCCCAGCATTTT | CATRQSNQPQHF
. | many | TRBJ1-1 | TRBV27 | TGTGCCAGCAGTCAGACAGTTTTCATGAACACTGAAGCTTTCTTT | CASSQTVFMNTEAFF
. | many | TRBJ1-1 | TRBV4-3 | TGCGCCAGCAGCCAAGAGCAGGGGAGGACTGAAGCTTTCTTT | CASSQEQGRTEAFF
. | many | TRBJ2-7 | TRBV7-9 | TGTGCCAGCAGTCAACTAGCTGGGGAACCCTACGAGCAGTACTTC | CASSQLAGEPYEQYF
. | many | TRBJ1-1 | TRBV6-1 | TGTGCCAGTAGAGACAGAGTGAACACTGAAGCTTTCTTT | CASRDRVNTEAFF
. | many | TRBJ1-2 | TRBV12-3/TRBV12-4 | TGTGCCAGCACAGTTATAGGGCTGGGCTATGGCTACACCTTC | CASTVIGLGYGYTF
. | few | TRBJ1-1 | TRBV28 | TGTGCCAGCAGTCCGCACGGGGCAGGGTCGAACACTGAAGCTTTCTTT | CASSPHGAGSNTEAFF
. | many | TRBJ2-7 | TRBV11-2 | TGTGCCAGCAGCCGGTCGGGAGCCTCCTACGAGCAGTACTTC | CASSRSGASYEQYF
TRBD2 | many | TRBJ2-7 | TRBV6-2/TRBV6-3 | TGTGCCGGCAGTTACTCGATAGCGACTAGCGGGAGGTCCCAAGACGAGCAGTACTTC | CAGSYSIATSGRSQDEQYF
TRBD2 | once | TRBJ2-5 | TRBV2 | TGTGCCAGCACCGGACCGGGGGGACAGACCCAGTACTTC | CASTGPGGQTQYF
. | many | TRBJ1-2 | TRBV28 | TGTGCCAGCAGTTTATGGCGAGGGAGCGGCTACACCTTC | CASSLWRGSGYTF
. | few | TRBJ1-2 | TRBV30 | TGTGCCTGGACCCCGGGGTACTATGGCTACACCTTC | CAWTPGYYGYTF